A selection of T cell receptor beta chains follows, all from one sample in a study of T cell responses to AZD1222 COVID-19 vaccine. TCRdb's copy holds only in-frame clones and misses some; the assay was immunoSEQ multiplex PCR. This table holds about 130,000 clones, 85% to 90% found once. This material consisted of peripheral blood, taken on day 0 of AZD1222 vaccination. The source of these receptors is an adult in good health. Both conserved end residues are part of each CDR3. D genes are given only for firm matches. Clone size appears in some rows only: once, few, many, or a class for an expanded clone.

CASSQSGLVAFF,TGTGCCAGCAGCCAATCGGGGCTCGTAGCTTTCTTT,-,TRBJ1-1,TRBV12-3/TRBV12-4,-
CASRTSGTKGSPLHF,TGTGCCAGCAGAACCTCGGGGACAAAGGGTTCACCCCTCCACTTT,-,TRBJ1-6,TRBV6-6,-
CASSLAPVGGRSNTGELFF,TGCGCCAGCAGCTTGGCTCCGGTAGGGGGCAGGTCGAACACCGGGGAGCTGTTTTTT,TRBD1,TRBJ2-2,TRBV5-1,few
CATSPDRQGRNTIYF,TGTGCCACCAGTCCTGACCGACAGGGCCGAAACACCATATATTTT,TRBD1,TRBJ1-3,TRBV15,few
CASSSTTGVRGYTF,TGTGCCAGCAGCTCCACGACAGGGGTGCGTGGCTACACCTTC,TRBD1,TRBJ1-2,TRBV7-2,-
CASSASSGGYQETQYF,TGCGCCAGCAGCGCCTCTAGCGGGGGCTACCAAGAGACCCAGTACTTC,TRBD2,TRBJ2-5,TRBV5-1,once
CASSLAGVFSYEQYF,TGTGCCAGCAGCTTAGCGGGGGTTTTCTCCTACGAGCAGTACTTC,-,TRBJ2-7,TRBV11-2,once
CASSAGPNTEAFF,TGTGCCAGCAGCGCGGGGCCGAACACTGAAGCTTTCTTT,-,TRBJ1-1,TRBV9,few
CASSPLTGRGGAFEQFF,TGTGCCAGCAGCCCCTTAACAGGTCGCGGGGGGGCATTTGAGCAGTTCTTC,TRBD2,TRBJ2-1,TRBV7-8,few
CASSYSYQGNIQYF,TGTGCCAGCAGTTACTCGTATCAGGGGAACATTCAGTACTTC,-,TRBJ2-4,TRBV6-5,-
CASSRLAGGSDTQYF,TGTGCCAGCAGTCGACTAGCGGGGGGGTCAGATACGCAGTATTTT,TRBD2,TRBJ2-3,TRBV11-3,-
CASSWDRSLNTEAFF,TGTGCCAGCAGTTGGGACAGAAGTTTGAACACTGAAGCTTTCTTT,TRBD1,TRBJ1-1,TRBV6-5,once
CASSWSDNEQFF,TGTGCCAGTAGTTGGTCCGACAATGAGCAGTTCTTC,-,TRBJ2-1,TRBV19,-
CAIRGENRDTQYF,TGTGCCATCAGGGGAGAAAATAGGGATACGCAGTATTTT,-,TRBJ2-3,TRBV10-3,-
CSVGEAGYTF,TGCAGCGTAGGGGAGGCTGGCTACACCTTC,-,TRBJ1-2,TRBV29-1,-
CASSDPHYEQYF,TGTGCCAGCAGTGATCCCCATTACGAGCAGTACTTC,-,TRBJ2-7,TRBV2,-
CASSLLRGEDTYGYTF,TGTGCCAGCTCACTTCTCAGAGGGGAGGATACCTATGGCTACACCTTC,-,TRBJ1-2,TRBV18,-
CASTLQGNTEAFF,TGTGCCAGCACCCTGCAGGGCAACACTGAAGCTTTCTTT,-,TRBJ1-1,TRBV2,-
CAGSKGTPNNYGYTF,TGTGCCGGATCTAAGGGGACACCTAATAACTATGGCTACACCTTC,-,TRBJ1-2,TRBV6-5,-
CSVGYGASAEAFF,TGCAGCGTTGGGTACGGGGCGAGCGCTGAAGCTTTCTTT,-,TRBJ1-1,TRBV29-1,-
CASSPGTFSYEQYF,TGCGCCAGCAGCCCCGGGACCTTCTCCTACGAGCAGTACTTC,-,TRBJ2-7,TRBV4-3,-
CASSWNYGYTF,TGTGCCAGTAGTTGGAACTATGGCTACACCTTC,-,TRBJ1-2,TRBV19,once
CASSLVGGTGEQYF,TGTGCCAGCAGCTTGGTTGGTGGGACGGGGGAGCAGTACTTC,-,TRBJ2-7,TRBV5-6,-
CASSPSRDLDTEAFF,TGTGCCAGCAGCCCAAGCCGGGACCTAGACACTGAAGCTTTCTTT,-,TRBJ1-1,TRBV7-6,-
CASSSTGSGNQPQHF,TGTGCCAGCAGCTCTACAGGGTCCGGGAATCAGCCCCAGCATTTT,-,TRBJ1-5,TRBV7-9,few
CASSLARGLGYGYTF,TGTGCCAGCAGCTTGGCTAGGGGACTCGGCTATGGCTACACCTTC,-,TRBJ1-2,TRBV5-6,medium-sized
CASSGRWDSTYEQYF,TGTGCCAGCAGCGGGCGGTGGGACAGTACCTACGAGCAGTACTTC,TRBD1,TRBJ2-7,TRBV6-2/TRBV6-3,-
CASSPFGGVEGGYTF,TGTGCCAGCAGCCCGTTCGGGGGCGTGGAAGGTGGCTACACCTTC,-,TRBJ1-2,TRBV7-8,-
CASRPGPAQGTQYF,TGTGCCAGCAGACCGGGACCAGCTCAAGGGACCCAGTACTTC,-,TRBJ2-5,TRBV3-1/TRBV3-2,-
CATSRDQPDRGAYEQYF,TGTGCCACCAGCAGAGATCAACCCGACAGGGGAGCCTACGAGCAGTACTTC,TRBD1,TRBJ2-7,TRBV15,-
CASRPGLAATDTQYF,TGTGCCAGCAGACCGGGACTAGCGGCAACAGATACGCAGTATTTT,TRBD2,TRBJ2-3,TRBV6-5,-
CASSTRTGGGGYTF,TGTGCCAGCAGTACACGGACAGGGGGCGGTGGCTACACCTTC,TRBD1,TRBJ1-2,TRBV5-6,-